Sequencing of this TCR beta chain was carried out in a study of vaccination effects on CD4 cells after COVID-19. Repertoires were generated with immunoSEQ multiplex PCR, while TCRdb's copy carries only in-frame clones and drops some. The data contain about 70,000 clones, roughly 73% of them seen just once; the ten biggest clones take up 5%. This clone has just one count. Its antigen remains unknown. Using viral peptide pools, the ViraFEST assay grew out antigen-specific CD4+ T cells prior to sequencing. Following culture for about 11 days, CD4+ T cells were isolated. By PCR, the person was confirmed to have had SARS-CoV-2 infection between March and December 2020. Germline V gene sequence: CDR1 MNHNS, CDR2 SASEGT. V lost 0 bases, J lost 6 bases, and 9 bases lay in between. The CDR3 length is 14 residues.

Sequenced material: CD4+ T cells from PBMCs cultured with HIV peptides, taken before COVID-19 vaccination. The subset was: HIV-1 Nef peptide pool negative control/reference culture. The clonotype comes from a human donor who had a prior SARS-CoV-2 infection. V usage is TRBV6-1 and J usage is TRBJ2-1, with no clear D. This chain's CDR3 is CASSEADWGNEQFF. The CDR3 coding sequence is TGTGCCAGCAGTGAAGCTGACTGGGGCAATGAGCAGTTCTTC.